This TCR beta chain was obtained from a study of T cells in localized non-small cell lung cancer. Study findings and constraints: Patients showing higher blood T cell density tended to see longer overall survival. Appearance in adjacent lung was seen for a median roughly 56 of the top 100 tumor clones. Uninvolved adjacent lung showed the highest T cell clonality, exceeding tumor. As only one tumor region underwent sequencing, heterogeneity remains possible.

The CDR3 extends over 12 amino acids. Germline V lookup: CDR1 SGHNT, CDR2 YYREEE (reference sequence). V dropped 0 bases and J dropped 4 bases, with 2 bases sitting between them. Sequencing used immunoSEQ multiplex PCR; TCRdb keeps in-frame clones, though not all of them. The data contain roughly 84,000 clones, around 89% of them singletons. As concerns this clone: Its cognate antigen is unknown. The same CDR3 also results from other DNA sequences found in this sample.

The sample in question was peripheral blood, obtained before any cancer treatment. The gene calls are TRBV5-4 and TRBJ1-5; unclear D gene. This TCR was sampled from a woman aged 35-70 years with stage I squamous cell lung carcinoma. The CDR3 nucleotides read TGTGCCAGCAGCTTGGATAATCAGCCCCAGCATTTT. Protein sequence: CASSLDNQPQHF.